This T cell receptor beta chain comes out of a study of Ad26.COV2.S vaccination and SARS-CoV-2 variants. Study details: Recipients of Ad26.COV2.S got it intramuscularly, once or twice 56 days apart.

Libraries were prepared by immunoSEQ multiplex PCR; TCRdb keeps only in-frame clonotypes and omits some of them. The sample records fewer than 400,000 clones, roughly 84% being singletons. Trimming pared 1 base from V and 4 bases from J, leaving 5 bases between. The CDR3 has 12 amino acids. The germline V gene encodes CDR1 LGHDT and CDR2 YNNKEL (reference sequence). Treatment described: roughly 18 received Ad26.COV2.S at low or high dose, single or two shots; several received placebo; per-sample allocation not given. Sample collection was performed on day 63 after the first vaccine or placebo injection. SARS-CoV-2 spike from the Wuhan strain was encoded by the vaccine, an Ad26 vector.

The chain has TRBV3-1 (or the pseudogene TRBV3-2) and TRBJ2-7; D call uncertain. Material: peripheral blood, obtained in a trial of Ad26.COV2.S vaccine versus placebo. This TCR was sampled from a person between 18 and 59 years old who received the Ad26.COV2.S COVID-19 vaccine or a placebo. In DNA form, the CDR3 reads TGTGCCAGCAGCCAAGCAGCGTACGAGCAGTACTTC. This gives the protein CASSQAAYEQYF.